The 12 T cell receptor beta chains below all came from one sample that was sequenced in a study of blood T cell repertoires in COVID-19. The assay was immunoSEQ multiplex PCR, and TCRdb's table has in-frame clones only and misses some. The sample carries under 200,000 clones, over 75% recorded once. The source material was peripheral blood. The receptors come from a woman older than 75 with acute or convalescent COVID-19.

The rearrangement uses TRBV6-5 and TRBJ2-6, with a weak D call TRBD1 (5 bases). Looked up from germline, CDR1 is MNHEY and CDR2 is SVGAGI. The V gene lost 0 bases and the J gene lost 2 bases, with 8 bases spanning the gap. The length of the CDR3 is 16 residues. The CDR3 loop reads CASSYSSRAGANVLTF. DNA for the CDR3: TGTGCCAGCAGTTACTCGAGCAGGGCTGGGGCCAACGTCCTGACTTTC.

The genes are TRBV7-9 and TRBJ1-2; 9 bases are a match to TRBD1. This CDR3 comprises 14 residues. Germline loops: CDR1 SEHNR, CDR2 FQNEAQ (reference sequence). V shed 5 bases and J 8 bases; nucleotides not matched to a gene: 9. CDR3 DNA sequence: TGTGCCAGCAGCGCCCGACAGGGGGAGGGGGGCTACACCTTC. Translation: CASSARQGEGGYTF.

CDR3 residues: CASGSTSGRAHEQFF. The CDR3 bases are TGTGCTAGTGGCTCGACTAGCGGGAGGGCCCATGAGCAGTTCTTC. The V and J genes are TRBV12-5 and TRBJ2-1; TRBD2 matches at 14 bases. Germline trimming cut 6 bases from V and 8 bases from J; bases unmatched to any gene: 6. CDR3 size: 15 residues. CDR1 LGHNT and CDR2 FRNRAP come from the germline V gene.

The rearrangement links TRBV28 to TRBJ2-1; TRBD2 agrees at 10 bases. With V trimmed by 7 bases and J by 9 bases, 15 bases remained unmatched. Looked up from germline, CDR1 is MDHEN and CDR2 is SYDVKM. The CDR3 is 16 residues long. Here the CDR3 DNA reads TGTGCCAGCATAAGGTCGGGGCTAGCGGGGGTCGGTGAGCAGTTCTTC. Translating it yields CASIRSGLAGVGEQFF.

Judged by abundance, this clone is large (0.1 to 1%). V gene TRBV9 combines with J gene TRBJ2-2; D call uncertain. V was clipped by 4 bases and J by 5 bases, with 6 bases between them. Germline assignment: CDR1 SGDLS and CDR2 YYNGEE. This CDR3 contains 12 residues. The CDR3 DNA follows: TGTGCCAGCAGCTCCCGTACCGGGGAGCTGTTTTTT. Translating it yields CASSSRTGELFF.

This rearrangement joins TRBV3-1 (or the pseudogene TRBV3-2) to TRBJ1-1; TRBD1 matches at 7 bases. CDR1 and CDR2 (germline): LGHDT, YNNKEL (reference sequence). Trimming at V came to 2 bases and at J to 3 bases, leaving 6 bases not matched to a gene. CDR3 length equals 15 residues. CDR3 in DNA: TGTGCCAGCAGCCAATCAAGACAGGGCGACACTGAAGCTTTCTTT. Translating gives CASSQSRQGDTEAFF.

The V call is TRBV6-2 or TRBV6-3, the J call TRBJ2-7; TRBD1 matches 9 bases. The CDR3 has 17 residues. Losses at the gene ends were 2 bases for V and 4 bases for J; bases not matched to a gene: 12. The germline gives CDR1 MNHEY, CDR2 SVGEGT. The CDR3 DNA follows: TGTGCCAGCAGTTACAACTACGGACAGGGGATCGTGTACGAGCAGTACTTC. The encoded protein is CASSYNYGQGIVYEQYF.

The V call is TRBV29-1, the J call TRBJ1-4; TRBD1 aligns across 11 bases. Germline-derived CDR1 and CDR2 are SQVTM and ANQGSEA. CDR3 length: 12 amino acids. The V gene end was trimmed by 7 bases and the J gene end by 8 bases; junction bases not matched to a gene: 3. CDR3 in amino acids: CSAGTGGEKLFF. DNA of the CDR3: TGCAGCGCTGGGACAGGGGGGGAAAAACTGTTTTTT.

This clone came up once. The V call is TRBV30, the J call TRBJ2-3, with 8 bases lining up with TRBD1. The V and J ends lost 4 bases and 13 bases, in that order; junction bases with no gene match: 28. Germline V CDR1 and CDR2: GTSNPN, SVGIG (reference sequence). CDR3 length equals 18 residues. DNA of the CDR3: TGTGCCTGGACCAGGGGACAGGTAGGTGGATTACTAGTCCCCCGTAAGTATTTT. It encodes CAWTRGQVGGLLVPRKYF.

This chain links TRBV7-2 with TRBJ1-1; 7 bases fit TRBD1. Looked up from germline, CDR1 is SGHTA and CDR2 is FQGNSA. J lost 1 base, V lost 5 bases, and 10 bases had no gene match. There are 16 residues in the CDR3. The CDR3 loop reads CASSPKQGLANTEAFF. CDR3 DNA sequence: TGTGCCAGCAGCCCAAAACAGGGGTTGGCGAACACTGAAGCTTTCTTT.

This clone was counted a few times. The V gene is TRBV9, the J gene TRBJ1-2; 7 bases map to TRBD1. This CDR3 is built from 15 residues. From germline, CDR1 is SGDLS and CDR2 YYNGEE. V dropped 2 bases and J dropped 8; count of bases not matched to a gene: 12. The CDR3 DNA reads as TGTGCCAGCAGCGTTGAACAGGGGAGATTTGACGGCTACACCTTC. Its translation: CASSVEQGRFDGYTF.

As DNA, the CDR3 is TGTGCCAGCAGCCCAACCCAGGAGACCCAGTACTTC. Its translation is CASSPTQETQYF. The rearrangement links TRBV12-3 or TRBV12-4 to TRBJ2-5; D remains ambiguous. The CDR3 has 12 residues. V lost 6 bases and J 5 bases, leaving 10 bases between the germline ends.